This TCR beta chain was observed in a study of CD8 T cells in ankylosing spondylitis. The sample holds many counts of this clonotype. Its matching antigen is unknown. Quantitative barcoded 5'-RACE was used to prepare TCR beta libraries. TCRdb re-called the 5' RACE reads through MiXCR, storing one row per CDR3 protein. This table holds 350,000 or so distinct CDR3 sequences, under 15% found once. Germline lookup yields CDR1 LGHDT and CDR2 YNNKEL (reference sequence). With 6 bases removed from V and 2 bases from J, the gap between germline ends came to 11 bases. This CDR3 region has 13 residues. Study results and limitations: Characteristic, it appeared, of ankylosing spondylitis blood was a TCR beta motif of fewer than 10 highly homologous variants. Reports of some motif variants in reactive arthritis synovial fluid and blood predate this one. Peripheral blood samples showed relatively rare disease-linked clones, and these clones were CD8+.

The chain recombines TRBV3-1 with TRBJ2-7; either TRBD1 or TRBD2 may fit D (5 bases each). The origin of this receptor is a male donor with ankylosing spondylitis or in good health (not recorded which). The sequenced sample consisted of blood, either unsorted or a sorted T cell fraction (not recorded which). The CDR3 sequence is CASSRDGTYEQYF. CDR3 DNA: TGTGCCAGCAGTCGGGACGGAACCTACGAGCAGTACTTC.